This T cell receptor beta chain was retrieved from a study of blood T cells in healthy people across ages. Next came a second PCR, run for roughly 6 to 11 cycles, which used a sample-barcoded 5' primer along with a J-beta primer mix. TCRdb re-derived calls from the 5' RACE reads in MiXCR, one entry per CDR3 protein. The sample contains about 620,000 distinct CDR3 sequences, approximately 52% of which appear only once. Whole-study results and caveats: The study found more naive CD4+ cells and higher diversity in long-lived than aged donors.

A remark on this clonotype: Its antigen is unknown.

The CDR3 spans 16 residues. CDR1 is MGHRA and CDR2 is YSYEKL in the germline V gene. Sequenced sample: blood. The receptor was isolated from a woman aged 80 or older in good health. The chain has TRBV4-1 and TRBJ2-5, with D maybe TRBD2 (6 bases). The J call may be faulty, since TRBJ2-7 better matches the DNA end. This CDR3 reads CASSQGGRQFSYEQYF. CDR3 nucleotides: TGCGCCAGCAGCCAAGGAGGGAGGCAGTTCTCCTACGAGCAGTACTTC.